This T cell receptor (beta chain) appears in the sequencing data of a study of T-cell reconstitution after alpha-beta-depleted transplantation in children. TCRbeta library construction was performed incorporating unique molecular identifiers. TCRdb reprocessed the PCR reads via MiXCR and lists one record per CDR3 protein. Of 640,000 or so distinct CDR3 sequences listed, around 16% are singletons. This clonotype was counted ten times or more. The length of the CDR3 is 11 residues. Germline V CDR1 and CDR2: DFQATT, SNEGSKA (reference sequence). Trimming took 3 bases from V and 8 from J, leaving 10 bases between them.

This specimen was PBMCs from the stem cell graft donor, taken from the stem cell graft. The chain recombines TRBV20-1 with TRBJ1-1; D may be TRBD1 (6 bases). This TCR was recovered from a human donor who donated a stem cell graft to a child with acute myeloid leukemia. This CDR3 is CSARRDREAFF. In nucleotides, the CDR3 is TGCAGTGCTAGGCGTGACAGGGAAGCTTTCTTT.